What follows are 15 T cell receptor beta chains derived from one specimen sequenced in a study of blood T cell repertoires in COVID-19. Clones were sequenced by immunoSEQ multiplex PCR, and TCRdb holds only the in-frame ones, with some missing. This sample has under 550,000 clones, with approximately 90% found just once. Material: peripheral blood. The receptors come from a man in his late teens or twenties with COVID-19, enrolled during active disease.

The CDR3 loop reads CASSFGGYYGYTF. The CDR3 DNA reads as TGTGCCAGCAGCTTCGGCGGCTACTATGGCTACACCTTC. The chain couples TRBV5-6 to TRBJ1-2; the D is unclear. There are 13 residues in the CDR3. V was pared by 2 bases and J by 3 bases, with 8 bases between. Germline assignment: CDR1 SGHDT and CDR2 YYEEEE. Looking up the rest from reference TRBV5-6 and TRBJ1-2 gives the full variable domain: DAGVTQSPTHLIKTRGQQVTLRCSPKSGHDTVSWYQQALGQGPQFIFQYYEEEERQRGNFPDRFSGHQFPNYSSELNVNALLLGDSALYLCASSFGGYYGYTFGSGTRLTVV.

The chain links TRBV15 to TRBJ2-3, with 7 bases that match TRBD1. V lost 8 bases, J lost 4 bases, and 15 bases stayed unmatched. CDR3 size: 16 residues. Germline V gene sequence: CDR1 LNHNV, CDR2 YYDKDF (reference sequence). The CDR3 DNA reads TGTGCCACCGGAACCCCAGACAGGGCCGGTGCAGATACGCAGTATTTT. Translated: CATGTPDRAGADTQYF.

V and J are TRBV6-5 and TRBJ2-1; TRBD2 aligns across 8 bases. The CDR3 is 16 amino acids. Germline V gene data show CDR1 as MNHEY and CDR2 as SVGAGI. V lost 2 bases, J lost 0 bases, and 3 bases stayed unmatched. The CDR3 protein is CASSYRAGASYNEQFF. The CDR3 nucleotides are TGTGCCAGCAGTTACCGAGCGGGGGCCTCCTACAATGAGCAGTTCTTC.

J is TRBJ2-1 and V is TRBV11-3; 10 nucleotides align to TRBD2. From germline, CDR1 is SGHNT and CDR2 YENEEA. CDR3 size: 15 residues. V was pared by 5 bases and J by 6 bases, with 7 bases of the junction left unmatched. The CDR3 loop is CASSRTGTSVNEQFF. The DNA of the CDR3 is TGTGCCAGCAGCCGGACCGGGACTAGCGTCAATGAGCAGTTCTTC.

The J gene is TRBJ1-5, the V gene TRBV6-1; D uncertain. V was trimmed by 3 bases and J by 6 bases, leaving 18 bases between them. CDR3 length: 16 amino acids. Germline V gene lookup returns CDR1 MNHNS and CDR2 SASEGT. This CDR3 reads CASSEVGGSRSQPQHF. CDR3 nucleotide sequence: TGTGCCAGCAGTGAGGTCGGAGGGTCTAGAAGTCAGCCCCAGCATTTT.

The V and J genes are TRBV5-4 and TRBJ1-2; D gene unclear. Germline assignment: CDR1 SGHNT and CDR2 YYREEE (reference sequence). V gave up 0 bases and J gave up 6 bases, with 9 bases separating them. The CDR3 has 13 residues. The CDR3 region has the DNA TGTGCCAGCAGCTTGGCCAGAGGGAATGGCTACACCTTC. It is translated as CASSLARGNGYTF. The full variable domain, its missing parts supplied by reference TRBV5-4 and TRBJ1-2, is ETGVTQSPTHLIKTRGQQVTLRCSSQSGHNTVSWYQQALGQGPQFIFQYYREEENGRGNFPPRFSGLQFPNYSSELNVNALELDDSALYLCASSLARGNGYTFGSGTRLTVV.

This clone was recorded only once. CDR3 sequence: CAISDPSVGNEQYF. The CDR3 nucleotides read TGTGCCATCAGTGATCCGTCTGTCGGGAACGAGCAGTACTTC. V gene TRBV10-3 combines with J gene TRBJ2-7; D is perhaps TRBD2 (5 bases). Germline loops: CDR1 ENHRY, CDR2 SYGVKD. The CDR3 has 14 amino acids. The V gene lost 3 bases and the J gene lost 5 bases, with 14 bases spanning the gap.

The chain carries TRBV7-2 and TRBJ1-5, with D possibly TRBD1 on 5 matching bases. Trimming shortened V by 5 bases and J by 0 bases, and 8 bases separated the two germline ends. The CDR3 sequence is 14 residues long. CDR1 and CDR2 from the germline V gene are SGHTA and FQGNSA. CDR3 bases: TGTGCCAGCAGCGCAGGGTATAGCAATCAGCCCCAGCATTTT. The encoded protein is CASSAGYSNQPQHF.

This chain connects TRBV6-5 to TRBJ2-7, with D possibly TRBD1 on 6 matching bases. V was shortened by 6 bases and J by 6 bases, with 12 bases between the two germline ends. The germline V gene has CDR1 MNHEY and CDR2 SVGAGI. There are 12 residues in the CDR3. The CDR3 region is CASSVTGSEQYF. CDR3 nucleotides: TGTGCCAGCAGCGTAACAGGGTCCGAGCAGTACTTC.

The chain links TRBV5-6 to TRBJ2-7, with 10 bases matching TRBD2. In germline, CDR1 is SGHDT, CDR2 YYEEEE. The CDR3 runs 14 residues. V was clipped by 0 bases and J by 12 bases; unmatched bases: 9. The CDR3 DNA follows: TGTGCCAGCAGCTTGGTCGGGACTAGCGCGTTCATGTACTTC. Translating it yields CASSLVGTSAFMYF.

V usage is TRBV6-5 and J usage is TRBJ1-6, with D unresolved. V dropped 4 bases and J dropped 6 bases, with 13 bases sitting between them. The CDR3 has 15 residues. The germline V gene encodes CDR1 MNHEY and CDR2 SVGAGI. The CDR3 bases are TGTGCCAGCAGTTCGATTAAACAGCTTAATTCACCCCTCCACTTT. This sequence encodes CASSSIKQLNSPLHF.

The chain employs TRBV18 and TRBJ1-2, with 8 bases matching TRBD1. CDR3 length equals 16 residues. The trim removed 4 bases at V and 2 bases at J, leaving 9 bases unmatched. The germline V gene has CDR1 KGHSH and CDR2 LQKENI. The CDR3 here is CASSLQDREGNYGYTF. The CDR3, as DNA: TGTGCCAGCTCACTACAGGACAGGGAGGGAAACTATGGCTACACCTTC.

This sequence joins TRBV5-4 and TRBJ2-3; 10 nucleotides match TRBD2. The CDR3 sequence is 16 residues long. V trimming: 4 bases; J trimming: 3 bases; junction bases outside the gene matches: 8. Germline CDR1 reads SGHNT; CDR2 reads YYREEE (reference sequence). CDR3 bases: TGTGCCAGCAGCGGAGCGGGGGGGCCTTCGACAGATACGCAGTATTTT. Amino acids: CASSGAGGPSTDTQYF.

The rearrangement uses TRBV6-5 and TRBJ2-5; 10 nucleotides agree with TRBD2. This CDR3 contains 15 residues. V was pared by 3 bases and J by 4 bases, with 5 bases of the junction left unmatched. Germline loops: CDR1 MNHEY, CDR2 SVGAGI. The DNA for the CDR3 is TGTGCCAGCAGTTATTCCTTAGCGGGAGGAGAGACCCAGTACTTC. The encoded protein is CASSYSLAGGETQYF.

The CDR3 loop reads CASSPSRQGNEKLFF. DNA for the CDR3: TGTGCCAGCTCACCCTCGCGACAGGGGAATGAAAAACTGTTTTTT. The chain links TRBV18 to TRBJ1-4; 8 bases are a match to TRBD1. CDR3 length equals 15 residues. The V and J ends lost 3 bases and 5 bases, in that order; junction bases with no gene match: 5. Per germline, CDR1 KGHSH and CDR2 LQKENI. The full variable domain, with the rest looked up from reference TRBV18 and TRBJ1-4, is NAGVMQNPRHLVRRRGQEARLRCSPMKGHSHVYWYRQLPEEGLKFMVYLQKENIIDESGMPKERFSAEFPKEGPSILRIQQVVRGDSAAYFCASSPSRQGNEKLFFGSGTQLSVL.